The 2 T cell receptor beta chains below come from one sample, sequenced in a study of CD8+ T cells in alopecia areata. The authors extracted RNA and reverse transcribed it into cDNA as the sequencing template. Repertoires were generated with immunoSEQ multiplex PCR, while TCRdb's copy carries only in-frame clones and drops some. The table records 200,000 to 250,000 clones, around 65% of them present only once. Treatment of the sample: oral pan-JAK inhibitor, 5-10 mg twice daily. Sequencing was performed on CD4+ T cells sorted from blood, taken at week 4, from a patient treated with tofacitinib. Receptor source: a human donor with alopecia areata.

The rearrangement uses TRBV5-1 and TRBJ2-2; possible D gene TRBD2, 5 bases. This CDR3 has 16 residues. The V end lost 2 bases, the J end lost 3 bases, and 14 bases lay between the germline ends. Germline lookup yields CDR1 SGHRS and CDR2 YFSETQ. CDR3: CASSFRLNGYTGELFF. DNA for the CDR3: TGCGCCAGCAGCTTTCGACTAAATGGGTACACCGGGGAGCTGTTTTTT.

This clone was detected only a few times. The V gene is TRBV2, the J gene TRBJ2-3, with 8 positions matching TRBD2. V shed 4 bases, J shed 5 bases, and the junction held 5 bases outside the gene matches. CDR3 length equals 14 residues. From germline, CDR1 is SNHLY and CDR2 FYNNEI. CDR3: CASSGAAGGDTQYF. The CDR3 region has the DNA TGTGCCAGCAGTGGGGCGGCGGGGGGAGATACGCAGTATTTT. Together with reference TRBV2 and TRBJ2-3, the CDR3 gives the full variable domain: EPEVTQTPSHQVTQMGQEVILRCVPISNHLYFYWYRQILGQKVEFLVSFYNNEISEKSEIFDDQFSVERPDGSNFTLKIRSTKLEDSAMYFCASSGAAGGDTQYFGPGTRLTVL.